Listed below are T cell receptor beta chains from one sample, sequenced in a study of long-term antiretroviral therapy in people with HIV. Profiled with immunoSEQ multiplex PCR; TCRdb holds only in-frame clones, not every one. The profile shows about 18,000 clones, roughly 89% of them singletons. Sequencing used unsorted PBMCs, obtained 3 years after starting antiretroviral therapy. These receptors came from a man over 45 with HIV. Each CDR3 is given with its conserved first and last residue. D genes are given only for firm matches. Clone size is shown for a subset of rows, as once, few, many or a class of expanded clone.

- - TRBJ2-1 TRBV9 CASSVAGGTYNEQFF TGTGCCAGCAGCGTGGCAGGAGGCACCTACAATGAGCAGTTCTTC
- - TRBJ2-7 TRBV5-6 CASSLEGSSYEQYF TGTGCCAGCAGCTTGGAGGGGAGCTCCTACGAGCAGTACTTC
- - TRBJ2-6 TRBV19 CASNGRSSGANVLTF TGTGCCAGTAATGGTCGAAGCTCTGGGGCCAACGTCCTGACTTTC
- - TRBJ2-3 TRBV4-3 CASSQDRRSEGTQYF TGCGCCAGCAGCCAAGATCGTAGGAGTGAGGGTACGCAGTATTTT
- - TRBJ2-7 TRBV30 CAWSLDAGYEQYF TGTGCCTGGAGTTTGGACGCTGGCTACGAGCAGTACTTC
once - TRBJ2-7 TRBV28 CASSPLDGLYEQYF TGTGCCAGCAGTCCCCTGGACGGGCTCTACGAGCAGTACTTC
- TRBD2 TRBJ2-7 TRBV11-3 CASSLTSGEQYF TGTGCCAGCAGCTTAACTAGCGGCGAGCAGTACTTC
- - TRBJ2-7 TRBV5-6 CASTSWAGYEQYF TGTGCCAGCACCTCGTGGGCTGGCTACGAGCAGTACTTC
- - TRBJ2-3 TRBV5-5 CASSIATGRTDTQYF TGTGCCAGCAGCATCGCGACGGGACGCACAGATACGCAGTATTTT
- - TRBJ2-3 TRBV7-9 CASSLAGVATDTQYF TGTGCCAGCAGCTTAGCAGGAGTAGCCACAGATACGCAGTATTTT
- TRBD1 TRBJ2-4 TRBV29-1 CSVAVQGAKNIQYF TGCAGCGTCGCTGTACAGGGGGCCAAAAACATTCAGTACTTC
- - TRBJ1-1 TRBV25-1 CASRDRLNTEAFF TGTGCCAGCAGAGACCGCTTGAACACTGAAGCTTTCTTT
- - TRBJ2-3 TRBV7-2 CASSLGTSTDTQYF TGTGCCAGCAGCTTGGGAACTAGCACAGATACGCAGTATTTT
- - TRBJ1-2 TRBV30 CAWSAPLQGYTF TGTGCCTGGAGTGCCCCCCTTCAGGGCTACACCTTC
- - TRBJ1-1 TRBV7-3 CASSEGGTEAFF TGTGCCAGCAGCGAGGGGGGGACTGAAGCTTTCTTT
- - TRBJ2-7 TRBV19 CASSEPGALGGEQYF TGTGCCAGTAGCGAACCCGGGGCCTTAGGCGGTGAGCAGTACTTC
- - TRBJ1-1 TRBV19 CASSLRLDTEAFF TGTGCCAGTAGCCTACGGTTAGACACTGAAGCTTTCTTT
- TRBD1 TRBJ1-2 TRBV6-1 CASIGQERRYGYTF TGTGCCAGCATTGGACAGGAAAGACGCTATGGCTACACCTTC
few - TRBJ1-5 TRBV19 CASTLVAGDQPQHF TGTGCCAGTACCTTGGTGGCAGGGGATCAGCCCCAGCATTTT
- - TRBJ2-1 TRBV7-6 CASSLRIPPYNEQFF TGTGCCAGCAGCTTACGCATTCCCCCCTACAATGAGCAGTTCTTC
- - TRBJ2-7 TRBV11-2 CASSLEPGSYEQYF TGTGCCAGCAGCTTAGAACCAGGGTCCTACGAGCAGTACTTC
- - TRBJ1-1 TRBV5-1 CASSWGAPTVNTEAFF TGCGCCAGCAGCTGGGGGGCCCCTACAGTGAACACTGAAGCTTTCTTT